This TCR beta chain was retrieved from a study of vaccination effects on CD4 cells after COVID-19 (dated by TCRdb to between 2021 and 2022). For context, the study as a whole: To identify antigen-specific CD4+ T cell clonotypes by their expansion, the ViraFEST assay first stimulated PBMC with viral peptide pools and then applied TCR sequencing. Participants received two doses of either the BNT162b2 or the mRNA-1273 mRNA SARS-CoV-2 vaccine. Altogether, over 9 COVID-19 convalescent patients and several SARS-CoV-2-naive healthy vaccine recipients made up the full study. Cultures from other donors in the study were sequenced using the Oncomine TCR Beta short-read assay on an Illumina iSeq 100. In both COVID-19 convalescent patients and infection-naive vaccine recipients, the study compared SARS-CoV-2 spike-specific CD4+ TCR repertoires from before mRNA vaccination with those from after it. Some 2.2 million PBMC per well were cultured in IMDM with roughly 5% human AB serum, 7.5 to 10 IU/ml IL-2 and gentamicin, plus 10 ug/ml peptides.

This clone has a single count. Its antigen remains undetermined. No base qualities exist here, and no much larger clone lies one base off it. After around eleven days of culture, CD4+ T cells were isolated with the EasySep CD4+ T cell isolation kit. Healthy vaccine recipients had no prior SARS-CoV-2 infection, confirmed by negative nucleocapsid antibodies before and after vaccination. On days 3 and 7, half of the culture medium was replaced with fresh IL-2-containing medium. Unless otherwise noted, each peptide stimulation condition was cultured in triplicate wells. Using Ficoll-Paque Plus gradient centrifugation, PBMC were separated from whole blood and then either used fresh or cryopreserved at -140C. Genomic DNA was extracted from cultured CD4+ T cells with the QIAamp micro DNA kit. Study-wide conclusions, independent of this receptor: In healthy vaccine recipients, vaccine-induced clones were almost all SARS-CoV-2 mono-reactive, with only 1 of 255 being cross-reactive with common cold coronaviruses. At late post-vaccination timepoints, both infection-induced and vaccine-induced clones showed marked clonal contraction, consistent with waning T cell responses. Limitations of the study were the small number of convalescent patients and the absence of early post-infection timepoints.

The library was produced with the immunoSEQ multiplex PCR assay. DNA from the cultured, isolated CD4+ T cells was subjected to TCR beta CDR3 sequencing. The published analysis was carried out like this. Non-productive TCR sequences were removed, reads were trimmed to the CDR3 region, and CDR3s of at least 7 amino acids were retained. The MANAFEST web app was used to pick out antigen-specific clonotypes by comparing their expansion in peptide wells with that in reference cultures. To be called positive, a clone needed expansion at FDR<0.05 compared with the reference and with all other wells, an odds ratio greater than 5, and a frequency greater than 0.1% in two replicate wells. Cross-reactive clonotypes were defined as significantly expanded in SARS-CoV-2 spike wells and in at least one common cold coronavirus spike condition. CDR3 similarity was assessed by Levenshtein distance with the stringdist R package, and unrooted trees were built with ape in R 3.6.1. Drawn from immuneACCESS, this table holds only the in-frame rearrangements with V and J called that TCRdb kept. Clones are partly lost; checked studies trace under half to an unresolved V gene and leave the rest unexplained. The V and J calls and the clone size are those of that table, but D and trimming were determined from the DNA. The sample records fewer than 35,000 clones, roughly 70% of which are singletons. The ten largest clones add up to about 4% of the sample.

V and J are truncated by 6 bases and 7 bases respectively, leaving an intervening sequence of 12 bases. CDR3 length: 12 amino acids, cysteine to phenylalanine. Only CDR3 DNA is held: 36 bases, read in frame from base 1. The chain employs TRBV12-3 or TRBV12-4 and TRBJ1-2, with the D gene call left open. The sample was CD4+ T cells from PBMCs cultured without peptide, taken before COVID-19 vaccination. This sequence originates from a human donor who received a COVID-19 vaccine. The nucleotide sequence is given as TGTGCCAGCAGCCTAGGTGGAGCTGGCTACACCTTC. The encoded protein is CASSLGGAGYTF.